The following is a TCR beta chain sequence with its context. This sample includes further DNA sequences coding for the same CDR3. This sample was included in a study of T cell changes during pregnancy in multiple sclerosis. Repertoires were generated with immunoSEQ multiplex PCR, while TCRdb's copy carries only in-frame clones and drops some. The table records about 57,000 clones, 90% of them present only once. This CDR3 is built from 14 residues. The germline V gene encodes CDR1 MNHEY and CDR2 SMNVEV (reference sequence). V lost 2 bases and J lost 1, with 8 bases in between. The rearrangement joins TRBV27 to TRBJ1-1, with TRBD1 as a possible D gene (5 bases). The clonotype was recovered from a female donor in good health, enrolled as a control in a pregnancy study. Sequenced material: peripheral blood, taken in the first trimester of pregnancy. CDR3 DNA sequence: TGTGCCAGCAGTTTAGGGGGAGGGAACACTGAAGCTTTCTTT. Translation gives CASSLGGGNTEAFF.